The rows below give T cell receptor beta chains drawn from one sample of a study of T cells in Graves' hyperthyroidism and ophthalmopathy. TCRdb fed the multiplex PCR reads into MiXCR, producing one record per CDR3 protein. The sample comprises about 250,000 distinct CDR3 sequences, roughly 15% of which are singletons, and under 35% rests with the top ten. Sequencing was done on a sample of blood. All receptors derive from a woman aged 50 to 60 with Graves' hyperthyroidism that later progressed to Graves' ophthalmopathy. The CDR3 runs from the conserved cysteine through the conserved F or W. Fields, in order: V gene, D gene, J gene, clone size, CDR3 protein, CDR3 DNA. D genes are given only for firm matches. A row's size may be missing; if present it is once, few, many or a size class.

v_gene: TRBV9
d_gene: .
j_gene: TRBJ1-5
abundance: few
CDR3aa: CASSASGAGNQPQHF
CDR3nt: TGTGCCAGCAGCGCTTCGGGAGCCGGCAATCAGCCCCAGCATTTT

v_gene: TRBV18
d_gene: .
j_gene: TRBJ2-7
abundance: many
CDR3aa: CASSPQAANPGEQYF
CDR3nt: TGTGCCAGCTCACCACAAGCGGCCAACCCGGGGGAGCAGTACTTC

v_gene: TRBV6-1
d_gene: .
j_gene: TRBJ1-2
abundance: many
CDR3aa: CASSDVLNYGYTF
CDR3nt: TGTGCCAGCAGTGATGTGTTAAACTATGGCTACACCTTC

v_gene: TRBV18
d_gene: TRBD1
j_gene: TRBJ1-1
abundance: many
CDR3aa: CASSPRQGTIGAEAFF
CDR3nt: TGTGCCAGCTCACCTCGACAGGGGACGATCGGGGCTGAAGCTTTCTTT

v_gene: TRBV10-3
d_gene: TRBD2
j_gene: TRBJ2-7
abundance: .
CDR3aa: CATFRTSGSVYEQYF
CDR3nt: TGTGCCACCTTCCGGACTAGCGGGAGTGTGTACGAGCAGTACTTC

v_gene: TRBV6-1
d_gene: .
j_gene: TRBJ1-5
abundance: .
CDR3aa: CASSDSWQIYSNQPQHF
CDR3nt: TGTGCCAGCAGTGATTCGTGGCAAATATATAGCAATCAGCCCCAGCATTTT

v_gene: TRBV12-3/TRBV12-4
d_gene: .
j_gene: TRBJ1-1
abundance: many
CDR3aa: CASTKVEGSTEAFF
CDR3nt: TGTGCCAGCACCAAGGTGGAGGGAAGTACTGAAGCTTTCTTT

v_gene: TRBV28
d_gene: TRBD2
j_gene: TRBJ2-1
abundance: .
CDR3aa: CASSLRVAGGVWNEQFF
CDR3nt: TGTGCCAGCAGTTTGAGGGTAGCGGGAGGCGTTTGGAATGAGCAGTTCTTC

v_gene: TRBV29-1
d_gene: TRBD2
j_gene: TRBJ2-3
abundance: many
CDR3aa: CSVVAAGGPTDTQYF
CDR3nt: TGCAGCGTTGTTGCAGCGGGAGGGCCCACAGATACGCAGTATTTT

v_gene: TRBV7-9
d_gene: .
j_gene: TRBJ1-2
abundance: few
CDR3aa: CASSLYGGSGYTF
CDR3nt: TGTGCCAGCAGCCTCTACGGCGGGAGCGGCTACACCTTC

v_gene: TRBV5-1
d_gene: .
j_gene: TRBJ1-1
abundance: many
CDR3aa: CASSLGQLLTTEAFF
CDR3nt: TGCGCCAGCAGCTTGGGACAACTCCTGACCACTGAAGCTTTCTTT

v_gene: TRBV6-1
d_gene: .
j_gene: TRBJ1-1
abundance: few
CDR3aa: CASTMGGDTEAFF
CDR3nt: TGTGCCAGCACTATGGGGGGGGACACTGAAGCTTTCTTT

v_gene: TRBV10-1
d_gene: TRBD1
j_gene: TRBJ1-2
abundance: many
CDR3aa: CASSPGGIYGYTF
CDR3nt: TGCGCCAGCTCTCCAGGGGGCATCTATGGCTACACCTTC

v_gene: TRBV7-6
d_gene: .
j_gene: TRBJ2-1
abundance: few
CDR3aa: CASSFIESGSYNEQFF
CDR3nt: TGTGCCAGCAGCTTCATCGAGTCGGGATCCTACAATGAGCAGTTCTTC

v_gene: TRBV6-1
d_gene: .
j_gene: TRBJ1-1
abundance: many
CDR3aa: CASSRTGKNTEAFF
CDR3nt: TGTGCCAGCAGTCGCACAGGGAAGAACACTGAAGCTTTCTTT

v_gene: TRBV28
d_gene: TRBD1
j_gene: TRBJ2-7
abundance: many
CDR3aa: CASSGQASSYEQYF
CDR3nt: TGTGCCAGCAGTGGACAGGCGAGCTCCTACGAGCAGTACTTC

v_gene: TRBV6-1
d_gene: .
j_gene: TRBJ1-5
abundance: many
CDR3aa: CASSERLGGPKSYSNQPQHF
CDR3nt: TGTGCCAGCAGTGAAAGATTGGGGGGCCCGAAGTCTTATAGCAATCAGCCCCAGCATTTT

v_gene: TRBV20-1
d_gene: .
j_gene: TRBJ2-2
abundance: many
CDR3aa: CSASGRGELFF
CDR3nt: TGCAGTGCTAGTGGACGCGGGGAGCTGTTTTTT

v_gene: TRBV2
d_gene: .
j_gene: TRBJ2-1
abundance: many
CDR3aa: CASSELNYNEQFF
CDR3nt: TGTGCCAGCAGTGAATTAAACTACAATGAGCAGTTCTTC

v_gene: TRBV5-1
d_gene: .
j_gene: TRBJ2-4
abundance: many
CDR3aa: CASSPPRTRHDKNIQYF
CDR3nt: TGCGCCAGCAGCCCTCCTAGGACCCGACATGACAAAAACATTCAGTACTTC

v_gene: TRBV20-1
d_gene: .
j_gene: TRBJ2-5
abundance: many
CDR3aa: CSARDTLSGETQYF
CDR3nt: TGCAGTGCTAGAGATACCCTTTCTGGGGAGACCCAGTACTTC

v_gene: TRBV11-2
d_gene: .
j_gene: TRBJ2-7
abundance: .
CDR3aa: CASSPGAGGERREQYF
CDR3nt: TGTGCCAGCAGCCCCGGGGCTGGGGGAGAACGACGCGAGCAGTACTTC

v_gene: TRBV6-5
d_gene: TRBD1
j_gene: TRBJ2-7
abundance: many
CDR3aa: CASSYSRTGGAAPYEQYF
CDR3nt: TGTGCCAGCAGTTACTCGAGGACAGGGGGGGCCGCTCCCTACGAGCAGTACTTC

v_gene: TRBV30
d_gene: .
j_gene: TRBJ2-7
abundance: many
CDR3aa: CAWSEHRTYEQYF
CDR3nt: TGTGCCTGGAGTGAGCATCGGACCTACGAGCAGTACTTC

v_gene: TRBV9
d_gene: .
j_gene: TRBJ1-4
abundance: few
CDR3aa: CASSLGRDNEKLFF
CDR3nt: TGTGCCAGCAGCCTAGGACGGGATAATGAAAAACTGTTTTTT

v_gene: TRBV7-8
d_gene: .
j_gene: TRBJ1-4
abundance: many
CDR3aa: CASSPRGEKLFF
CDR3nt: TGTGCCAGCAGCCCCAGAGGAGAAAAACTGTTTTTT

v_gene: TRBV20-1
d_gene: TRBD2
j_gene: TRBJ2-3
abundance: many
CDR3aa: CSATGLAGGTDTQYF
CDR3nt: TGCAGTGCTACGGGACTAGCGGGGGGCACAGATACGCAGTATTTT

v_gene: TRBV11-2
d_gene: .
j_gene: TRBJ1-4
abundance: many
CDR3aa: CASSPWGEKLFF
CDR3nt: TGTGCCAGCAGCCCATGGGGGGAAAAACTGTTTTTT

v_gene: TRBV15
d_gene: TRBD1
j_gene: TRBJ1-2
abundance: .
CDR3aa: CATSSYTGEGGYTF
CDR3nt: TGTGCCACCAGCAGTTACACAGGGGAGGGAGGCTACACCTTC

v_gene: TRBV7-9
d_gene: .
j_gene: TRBJ1-2
abundance: many
CDR3aa: CASSLRGHGYTF
CDR3nt: TGTGCCAGCAGCTTAAGAGGGCATGGCTACACCTTC

v_gene: TRBV14
d_gene: .
j_gene: TRBJ1-3
abundance: .
CDR3aa: CASSQQIHSGNTIYF
CDR3nt: TGTGCCAGCAGCCAACAGATACACTCTGGAAACACCATATATTTT

v_gene: TRBV28
d_gene: TRBD2
j_gene: TRBJ2-5
abundance: .
CDR3aa: CASSRKREVLLYQTQYF
CDR3nt: TGTGCCAGCAGCCGAAAGCGGGAGGTCCTGCTGTATCAGACCCAGTACTTC

v_gene: TRBV18
d_gene: .
j_gene: TRBJ2-2
abundance: many
CDR3aa: CASSQGADTGELFF
CDR3nt: TGTGCCAGCTCTCAAGGCGCTGACACCGGGGAGCTGTTTTTT

v_gene: TRBV5-1
d_gene: .
j_gene: TRBJ2-5
abundance: few
CDR3aa: CASSPRIGGAQETQYF
CDR3nt: TGCGCCAGCAGCCCCAGGATAGGGGGTGCGCAAGAGACCCAGTACTTC

v_gene: TRBV5-1
d_gene: TRBD1
j_gene: TRBJ2-5
abundance: .
CDR3aa: CASSGQVQETQYF
CDR3nt: TGCGCCAGCAGCGGACAGGTTCAAGAGACCCAGTACTTC

v_gene: TRBV4-1
d_gene: TRBD2
j_gene: TRBJ2-2
abundance: .
CDR3aa: CASSPPGGVGGELFF
CDR3nt: TGCGCCAGCAGCCCCCCGGGAGGGGTCGGGGGGGAGCTGTTTTTT

v_gene: TRBV20-1
d_gene: TRBD2
j_gene: TRBJ2-1
abundance: many
CDR3aa: CSARDGESGSGDEQFF
CDR3nt: TGCAGTGCTAGAGATGGGGAAAGCGGGAGTGGGGATGAGCAGTTCTTC

v_gene: TRBV10-1
d_gene: TRBD1
j_gene: TRBJ2-7
abundance: .
CDR3aa: CASSPRTGDYEQYF
CDR3nt: TGCGCCAGCAGTCCCCGGACAGGGGACTACGAGCAGTACTTC

v_gene: TRBV5-1
d_gene: .
j_gene: TRBJ2-3
abundance: many
CDR3aa: CASSPGRRRADTQYF
CDR3nt: TGCGCCAGCAGCCCCGGACGCCGTCGAGCAGATACGCAGTATTTT

v_gene: TRBV24-1
d_gene: .
j_gene: TRBJ2-1
abundance: many
CDR3aa: CATSDWGQDRYEQFF
CDR3nt: TGTGCCACCAGTGATTGGGGCCAGGACCGATATGAGCAGTTCTTC

v_gene: TRBV2
d_gene: .
j_gene: TRBJ2-7
abundance: many
CDR3aa: CASSESQRLPSYEQYF
CDR3nt: TGTGCCAGCAGTGAATCCCAGCGCCTACCCTCCTACGAGCAGTACTTC

v_gene: TRBV27
d_gene: .
j_gene: TRBJ2-5
abundance: .
CDR3aa: CASSLAWGAGTQYF
CDR3nt: TGTGCCAGCAGTTTAGCATGGGGGGCGGGGACCCAGTACTTC

v_gene: TRBV7-9
d_gene: TRBD2
j_gene: TRBJ2-7
abundance: .
CDR3aa: CASSPRGSSGIYSHEQYF
CDR3nt: TGTGCCAGCTCACCCCGGGGCTCAAGCGGGATCTATTCCCACGAGCAGTACTTC

v_gene: TRBV6-6
d_gene: .
j_gene: TRBJ2-7
abundance: many
CDR3aa: CASSYPPRDVRSHEQYF
CDR3nt: TGTGCCAGCAGTTACCCGCCCCGGGACGTCCGCTCCCACGAGCAGTACTTC

v_gene: TRBV7-9
d_gene: .
j_gene: TRBJ2-7
abundance: many
CDR3aa: CASSPPGANEQYF
CDR3nt: TGTGCCAGCAGCCCCCCCGGGGCGAACGAGCAGTACTTC

v_gene: TRBV19
d_gene: TRBD1
j_gene: TRBJ1-2
abundance: .
CDR3aa: CASSIRQGLNYGYTF
CDR3nt: TGTGCCAGTAGTATCCGACAGGGGCTTAACTATGGCTACACCTTC

v_gene: TRBV28
d_gene: TRBD1
j_gene: TRBJ1-1
abundance: .
CDR3aa: CASSTRQGAHAEAFF
CDR3nt: TGTGCCAGCAGTACTCGACAGGGGGCGCATGCTGAAGCTTTCTTT

v_gene: TRBV9
d_gene: .
j_gene: TRBJ2-7
abundance: few
CDR3aa: CASSVGLTTYEQYF
CDR3nt: TGTGCCAGCAGCGTTGGACTAACGACCTACGAGCAGTACTTC